This T cell receptor beta chain was sequenced in a study of shared clonotypes between healthy human individuals. General study findings and limits: Estimated richness values were generally larger in naive subsets than in memory subsets.

In the sorted-subset replicate PCRs, around 220 ng DNA, 25,000 to 35,000 T cell genomes, was used. Repertoires were generated with immunoSEQ multiplex PCR, while TCRdb's copy carries only in-frame clones and drops some. The sample comprises millions of clones, 90% to 95% of which are singletons, and 1.5% to 2% rests with the top ten. Naive CD8 cells were CD45RO-negative, positively selected for CCR7, excluding terminally differentiated effector memory CD45RA+ cells. In germline, CDR1 is SGHVS, CDR2 FQNEAQ. This CDR3 spans 16 amino acids. The V and J ends lost 6 bases and 0 bases respectively, with 15 bases between them. A remark on this clone: Its target is unknown.

The origin of this receptor is a man aged 18 to 29 in good health. Some clones in this sample may be carry-over from other donors' samples. The sequencing sample was made of naive CD8+ T cells from PBMCs. The chain has TRBV7-8 and TRBJ2-1, with D perhaps given as TRBD1 or TRBD2 (5 bases each). The CDR3 nucleotides are TGTGCCAGCAGACGAGGGGCGCCCAGCTCCTACAATGAGCAGTTCTTC. The encoded protein is CASRRGAPSSYNEQFF.